The 6 T cell receptor beta chains below were found in one sample sequenced in a study of T cell clonality in common variable immunodeficiency. The study, taken as a whole, reports: Fewer deletions and N-nucleotide insertions were reportedly seen in common variable immunodeficiency TCR beta sequences.

Generated by immunoSEQ multiplex PCR, the TCRdb table keeps only in-frame clones and is missing some. This sample carries about 34,000 clones, none of them present only once. These receptors have no identified antigens. The sequenced sample consisted of peripheral blood mononuclear cells. These receptors were taken from a human donor with common variable immunodeficiency.

In regard to this clone: The sequenced fragment ends 3 residues before the CDR3 boundary, so the rest is inferred from the germline J gene. The V call is TRBV7-7, the J call TRBJ2-7, with D maybe TRBD2 (6 bases). CDR3 length: 15 residues. The germline CDR1 and CDR2 sequences are SSHAT and FNYEAQ (reference sequence). Trimming removed 6 bases from V and 3 bases from J, with 18 bases in between. The covered CDR3 bases are TGTGCCAGCAGTCCATACGACGGAGGGGACTACGAG. Amino acids: CASSPYDGGDYE. The complete CDR3 reads CASSPYDGGDYEQYF.

Points on this clone: The read halts 3 residues ahead of the CDR3 end, with the missing end drawn from the germline J gene. The chain joins TRBV2 to TRBJ1-1; perhaps TRBD1 as D (5 bases). This CDR3 has 14 residues. Germline V gene lookup returns CDR1 SNHLY and CDR2 FYNNEI. CDR3 amino acids: CASSEALRGIKAFF. CDR3 DNA (partial): TGTGCCAGCAGTGAAGCGCTTCGGGGGATAAAA.

This clone was observed many times. The CDR3 sequence is CASSYGRVETQYF. The part of the CDR3 DNA that was read is TGTGCCAGCAGCTATGGCAGGGTCGAGACC. This chain connects TRBV7-9 to TRBJ2-5, with D possibly TRBD1 on 5 matching bases. From the germline J gene comes the end of the CDR3, since the read stops 3 residues before it. Per the germline V gene, CDR1 is SEHNR and CDR2 is FQNEAQ (reference sequence). This CDR3 is built from 13 residues. V was clipped by 4 bases and J by 5 bases, with 11 bases between them.

This clone appeared many times. The read halts 3 residues ahead of the CDR3 end, with the missing end drawn from the germline J gene. This chain joins TRBV30 and TRBJ2-2; TRBD2 matches 10 bases. V lost 0 bases and J lost 6; bases outside the gene matches: 4. CDR1 is GTSNPN and CDR2 is SVGIG in the germline V gene (reference sequence). The CDR3 spans 15 residues. The CDR3 is CAWSVLAGVSGELFF. Incomplete CDR3 DNA: TGTGCCTGGAGTGTCCTAGCGGGAGTATCCGGGGAG.

Many counts were recorded for this clone. The part of the CDR3 DNA that was read is TGCAGCGTTGGAAGCGATGAG. Its protein product is CSVGSDE. The whole CDR3 region reads CSVGSDEQFF. The genes are TRBV29-1 and TRBJ2-1; D is unresolved. The CDR3 extends 3 residues past the end of the read, so its final part is completed from the germline J gene. CDR1 is SQVTM and CDR2 is ANQGSEA in the germline V gene. CDR3 length equals 10 residues. The V end was cut by 4 bases, the J end by 8 bases, with 6 bases between.

As concerns this clone: Read coverage stops 3 residues before the CDR3 terminus; the germline J gene supplies the remainder. The gene calls are TRBV19 and TRBJ2-1, with 10 nucleotides matching TRBD2. Germline trimming cut 3 bases from V and 0 bases from J; bases unmatched to any gene: 5. The CDR3 is 17 amino acids. Germline V gene sequence: CDR1 LNHDA, CDR2 SQIVND (reference sequence). CDR3 amino acids: CASSISAGGPSYNEQFF. The CDR3 DNA, read in part, is TGTGCCAGTAGTATCTCAGCGGGAGGGCCCTCCTACAATGAG.